The 14 T cell receptor beta chains in this list originate from one sample, sequenced in a study of cytomegalovirus exposure and HLA in healthy donors. The PCR used 60 Vbeta and 13 Jbeta primers. Sequencing was performed with immunoSEQ multiplex PCR; in TCRdb, only in-frame clones are kept and a portion is missing. The table includes around 140,000 clones, around 80% detected once. The specimen sequenced was PBMCs. All receptors derive from a man aged 40-49 years in good health and CMV-seronegative.

The V call is TRBV7-6, the J call TRBJ2-7, with D possibly being TRBD1 (7 bases). The germline V gene encodes CDR1 SGHVS and CDR2 FNYEAQ. There are 13 residues in the CDR3. Trimming took 5 bases from V and 3 from J, leaving 11 bases between them. The CDR3: CASSPQGGYEQYF. The CDR3 DNA is TGTGCCAGCAGCCCGCAGGGGGGCTACGAGCAGTACTTC.

This clone has only one observation. This rearrangement joins TRBV5-4 to TRBJ2-7; 11 bases are shared with TRBD2. The CDR3 sequence is 17 residues long. CDR1 and CDR2 from the germline V gene are SGHNT and YYREEE (reference sequence). V dropped 0 bases and J dropped 3; count of bases not matched to a gene: 8. The chain's CDR3 is CASSLAVAGGVNYEQYF. In nucleotides, the CDR3 is TGTGCCAGCAGCTTGGCGGTAGCGGGGGGGGTGAACTACGAGCAGTACTTC.

V gene TRBV6-6 combines with J gene TRBJ2-7; 7 nucleotides match TRBD1. The CDR3 extends over 13 amino acids. Germline assignment: CDR1 MNHNY and CDR2 SVGAGI (reference sequence). V gave up 6 bases and J gave up 3 bases; unmatched junction bases: 5. The CDR3 reads CASRTGAGYEQYF. For the CDR3, the DNA is TGTGCCAGCAGAACAGGGGCAGGCTACGAGCAGTACTTC.

This sequence joins TRBV7-6 and TRBJ1-1; 8 positions match TRBD1. The germline CDR1 and CDR2 sequences are SGHVS and FNYEAQ. The CDR3 sequence is 14 residues long. Trimming at V came to 7 bases and at J to 1 base, leaving 5 bases not matched to a gene. Here the CDR3 DNA reads TGTGCCAGCAAAGTAGGGACAGGGAACACTGAAGCTTTCTTT. It specifies CASKVGTGNTEAFF.

The CDR3 nucleotides read TGTGCCAGCAGTACCAGGGGCGGGGCCAACGTCCTGACTTTC. Translation gives CASSTRGGANVLTF. The rearrangement links TRBV28 to TRBJ2-6, with D possibly matching TRBD1 (6 bases). Germline lookup yields CDR1 MDHEN and CDR2 SYDVKM. The CDR3 runs 14 residues. Trimming pared 5 bases from V and 4 bases from J, leaving 9 bases between. Full variable domain (remainder filled in from reference TRBV28 and TRBJ2-6): DVKVTQSSRYLVKRTGEKVFLECVQDMDHENMFWYRQDPGLGLRLIYFSYDVKMKEKGDIPEGYSVSREKKERFSLILESASTNQTSMYLCASSTRGGANVLTFGAGSRLTVL.

V usage is TRBV30 and J usage is TRBJ1-1; no definite D call. The CDR3 extends over 13 amino acids. The germline V gene has CDR1 GTSNPN and CDR2 SVGIG (reference sequence). Trimming took off 3 bases at V and 3 bases at J, with 11 bases between the two ends. This CDR3 is CAWRIGLDTEAFF. The DNA of the CDR3 is TGTGCCTGGAGAATTGGGCTGGACACTGAAGCTTTCTTT.

The V call is TRBV6-1, the J call TRBJ2-7; maybe TRBD1 (6 bases). The V gene lost 8 bases and the J gene lost 5 bases, with 16 bases spanning the gap. Per germline, CDR1 MNHNS and CDR2 SASEGT. This CDR3 comprises 13 residues. CDR3 DNA: TGTGCCAGCGGTGGACAGATCGTCCACGAGCAGTACTTC. Residues: CASGGQIVHEQYF.

The genes are TRBV5-4 and TRBJ1-2, with TRBD1 matching 7 bases. From germline, CDR1 is SGHNT and CDR2 YYREEE (reference sequence). V trimming: 3 bases; J trimming: 4 bases; junction bases outside the gene matches: 12. The CDR3 runs 16 residues. CDR3 amino acids: CASSSTVLGQRYGYTF. CDR3 nucleotides: TGTGCCAGCAGCTCCACCGTACTGGGACAGCGCTATGGCTACACCTTC.

The V gene is TRBV7-2, the J gene TRBJ2-7; no clear D. CDR1 is SGHTA and CDR2 is FQGNSA in the germline V gene. The CDR3 extends over 12 amino acids. Deletions cut 5 bases from V and 6 bases from J, with 11 bases between. The CDR3 loop is CASSPLKREQYF. Written as DNA, the CDR3 is TGTGCCAGCAGCCCACTAAAGCGCGAGCAGTACTTC.

This sequence joins TRBV5-1 and TRBJ2-5, with TRBD1 identical over 11 bases. Germline trimming cut 0 bases from V and 4 bases from J; bases unmatched to any gene: 2. This CDR3 contains 15 residues. The germline V gene encodes CDR1 SGHRS and CDR2 YFSETQ. CDR3 DNA sequence: TGCGCCAGCAGCTTGGTTGGACAGGGGGCAGAGACCCAGTACTTC. Translating it yields CASSLVGQGAETQYF.

The DNA of the CDR3 is TGTGCCAGCAGTTTCGTGGTAGTACCCTACGAGCAGTACTTC. Residues: CASSFVVVPYEQYF. The chain has TRBV28 and TRBJ2-5; D remains ambiguous. The last part of the DNA fits TRBJ2-7 better; the J call may be wrong. Germline V gene data show CDR1 as MDHEN and CDR2 as SYDVKM. The CDR3 sequence is 14 residues long.

This chain connects TRBV6-4 to TRBJ2-5, with no clear D. Looked up from germline, CDR1 is MRHNA and CDR2 is SNTAGT. The CDR3 contains 12 residues. Trimming shortened V by 5 bases and J by 9 bases, and 13 bases separated the two germline ends. The CDR3 sequence: CASSPRRRAQYF. CDR3 sequence (DNA): TGTGCCAGCAGTCCCAGAAGACGGGCCCAGTACTTC.

This chain links TRBV28 with TRBJ2-3; TRBD1 is a possible D gene (5 bases). Per the germline V gene, CDR1 is MDHEN and CDR2 is SYDVKM. The length of the CDR3 is 15 residues. V was shortened by 3 bases and J by 1 base, with 11 bases between the two germline ends. The CDR3 protein is CASSLSLGGTDTQYF. CDR3 nucleotides: TGTGCCAGCAGTTTGAGTCTAGGGGGCACAGATACGCAGTATTTT.

The chain employs TRBV5-1 and TRBJ2-5, with D perhaps TRBD2 (6 bases). The germline V gene encodes CDR1 SGHRS and CDR2 YFSETQ. The CDR3 runs 14 residues. Trimming removed 3 bases at V and 2 bases at J, with 11 bases between. CDR3 amino acids: CASSSGEFQETQYF. The CDR3, as DNA: TGCGCCAGCAGCTCGGGGGAATTTCAAGAGACCCAGTACTTC.